This record looks at one T cell receptor beta chain sequence and its context. These data originate in a study of shared clonotypes between healthy human individuals. Libraries were prepared by immunoSEQ multiplex PCR; TCRdb keeps only in-frame clonotypes and omits some of them. Among roughly 2.5 million clones listed, about 92% were seen once. V dropped 1 base and J dropped 1 base, with 11 bases sitting between them. The germline gives CDR1 SGHRS, CDR2 YFSETQ. The CDR3 extends over 15 amino acids. This chain connects TRBV5-1 to TRBJ2-5; D is uncertain. Sequenced: naive CD4+ T cells sorted from blood. Subset defined: CD45RA+ positively selected. This clonotype was sampled from a young man in good health. CDR3 region: CASSLFGRVQETQYF. The CDR3 nucleotides read TGCGCCAGCAGCTTGTTTGGTCGGGTCCAAGAGACCCAGTACTTC.